This T cell receptor (beta chain) was identified during a study of T-cell memory formation after mild COVID-19. From the 5' RACE reads, TCRdb called clonotypes with MiXCR, one entry per CDR3 protein. Of a few hundred thousand distinct CDR3 sequences in the sample, about an eighth were seen once. This CDR3 is built from 15 residues. The V end was cut by 0 bases, the J end by 12 bases, with 18 bases between. The germline CDR1 and CDR2 sequences are SGHDN and FVKESK. The source of this sequence is a man aged 18 to 30 who had mild COVID-19 (a few samples of this study predate the infection). Cell type and time point are not known. The chain recombines TRBV14 with TRBJ2-1, with unresolved D. Sequencing was carried out using PBMCs or a T cell subset sorted from them (not recorded which). Here the CDR3 DNA reads TGTGCCAGCAGCCAAGATCAGGCCAGAGCCCAGGTGCAGTTCTTC. Its protein product is CASSQDQARAQVQFF. The variable domain in full, completed from reference TRBV14 and TRBJ2-1, reads EAGVTQFPSHSVIEKGQTVTLRCDPISGHDNLYWYRRVMGKEIKFLLHFVKESKQDESGMPNNRFLAERTGGTYSTLKVQPAELEDSGVYFCASSQDQARAQVQFFGPGTRLTVL.